Listed below are T cell receptor beta chains from one sample, sequenced in a study of T-cell reconstitution after alpha-beta-depleted transplantation in children. TCRdb re-derived calls from the PCR reads in MiXCR, one entry per CDR3 protein. The profile shows under 400,000 distinct CDR3 sequences, around 20% of them singletons. The input for sequencing was PBMCs, mostly from graft donor cells, taken 180 days after TCRalphabeta/CD19-depleted stem cell transplant. The receptors derive from a male patient aged 10 to 17 who had a stem cell transplant for acute lymphoblastic leukemia, so the T cells may come from the graft donor. Both conserved end residues are trimmed from each CDR3. The order of the fields is V gene, clone size, J gene, CDR3 protein. Expanded clones are given a class, and other clones once, few, many or no size at all.

v_gene: TRBV5-1
abundance: few
j_gene: TRBJ2-2
CDR3aa: ASSGLAGTSLKELF

v_gene: TRBV12-3/TRBV12-4
abundance: few
j_gene: TRBJ2-7
CDR3aa: ASSSPLGWYEQY

v_gene: TRBV27
abundance: few
j_gene: TRBJ2-4
CDR3aa: ASSLSPGFVGNIQY

v_gene: TRBV5-1
abundance: many
j_gene: TRBJ2-7
CDR3aa: ASSLAQGDLYEQY

v_gene: TRBV6-1
abundance: once
j_gene: TRBJ1-3
CDR3aa: ASWGELSGNTIY

v_gene: TRBV11-1
abundance: -
j_gene: TRBJ1-1
CDR3aa: ASSPGTLRTEAF

v_gene: TRBV12-3/TRBV12-4
abundance: few
j_gene: TRBJ2-1
CDR3aa: ASTSGWASSYNEQF

v_gene: TRBV6-1
abundance: -
j_gene: TRBJ1-3
CDR3aa: ASSRDTSGNTIY

v_gene: TRBV9
abundance: -
j_gene: TRBJ2-2
CDR3aa: ASSVAVAKVSGELF

v_gene: TRBV6-5
abundance: -
j_gene: TRBJ1-2
CDR3aa: ASSIQGGDGYT

v_gene: TRBV4-1
abundance: -
j_gene: TRBJ1-1
CDR3aa: ASSQLTGGNTEAF

v_gene: TRBV5-1
abundance: few
j_gene: TRBJ2-7
CDR3aa: ASSPSGRANDEQY

v_gene: TRBV4-1
abundance: few
j_gene: TRBJ2-3
CDR3aa: ASSPMGGSDTQY

v_gene: TRBV5-1
abundance: -
j_gene: TRBJ2-1
CDR3aa: ASISGTSTNEQF

v_gene: TRBV9
abundance: few
j_gene: TRBJ2-4
CDR3aa: ASSVEVEGTQY

v_gene: TRBV5-6
abundance: few
j_gene: TRBJ1-2
CDR3aa: ASSFWPGPPNYGYT

v_gene: TRBV20-1
abundance: -
j_gene: TRBJ2-7
CDR3aa: SARDVLAPTYEQY

v_gene: TRBV24-1
abundance: -
j_gene: TRBJ2-1
CDR3aa: ATGAGGYNEQF

v_gene: TRBV20-1
abundance: few
j_gene: TRBJ1-3
CDR3aa: SANPGGGGNTIY

v_gene: TRBV29-1
abundance: few
j_gene: TRBJ2-7
CDR3aa: SVPFSGRLNEQY

v_gene: TRBV24-1
abundance: few
j_gene: TRBJ2-7
CDR3aa: ATSDLTGALYEQY

v_gene: TRBV15
abundance: -
j_gene: TRBJ2-1
CDR3aa: ATSSRLAGDYNEQF

v_gene: TRBV7-9
abundance: few
j_gene: TRBJ2-3
CDR3aa: ASSLDGVRDTQY

v_gene: TRBV5-1
abundance: many
j_gene: TRBJ2-1
CDR3aa: ASSVGTAYNEQF

v_gene: TRBV29-1
abundance: -
j_gene: TRBJ1-4
CDR3aa: SGLTGGGQKLF

v_gene: TRBV9
abundance: few
j_gene: TRBJ2-5
CDR3aa: ASSVEGQETQY

v_gene: TRBV20-1
abundance: -
j_gene: TRBJ1-5
CDR3aa: SASTSAGHNQPQH

v_gene: TRBV5-1
abundance: -
j_gene: TRBJ2-2
CDR3aa: ASSLNRIANTGELF

v_gene: TRBV12-3/TRBV12-4
abundance: few
j_gene: TRBJ2-7
CDR3aa: ASAAGRHSYEQY

v_gene: TRBV20-1
abundance: -
j_gene: TRBJ2-7
CDR3aa: SASGGPYEQY

v_gene: TRBV7-2
abundance: -
j_gene: TRBJ1-6
CDR3aa: ASTLTPNSPLH

v_gene: TRBV7-9
abundance: few
j_gene: TRBJ1-2
CDR3aa: ASSMATGSYT

v_gene: TRBV27
abundance: few
j_gene: TRBJ1-2
CDR3aa: ASSPGGWGYGYT

v_gene: TRBV20-1
abundance: many
j_gene: TRBJ2-1
CDR3aa: SARDRRQNYNEQF

v_gene: TRBV20-1
abundance: many
j_gene: TRBJ2-1
CDR3aa: SARKGLAGGRNEQF

v_gene: TRBV24-1
abundance: -
j_gene: TRBJ2-5
CDR3aa: ATSGETRY

v_gene: TRBV15
abundance: -
j_gene: TRBJ2-7
CDR3aa: ATSRGHRPFYEQY

v_gene: TRBV29-1
abundance: -
j_gene: TRBJ2-1
CDR3aa: SVLVYNEQF

v_gene: TRBV6-1
abundance: -
j_gene: TRBJ1-5
CDR3aa: ASRLTDNQPQH

v_gene: TRBV7-9
abundance: few
j_gene: TRBJ2-4
CDR3aa: ASSLGDRAFGDIQY

v_gene: TRBV10-3
abundance: many
j_gene: TRBJ2-7
CDR3aa: AISEALSWYEQY

v_gene: TRBV5-1
abundance: few
j_gene: TRBJ2-2
CDR3aa: ASSGSALNTGELF

v_gene: TRBV20-1
abundance: -
j_gene: TRBJ2-1
CDR3aa: SARDRGGQPEQF

v_gene: TRBV6-1
abundance: -
j_gene: TRBJ1-2
CDR3aa: ASSPLGEYLNGYT

v_gene: TRBV7-7
abundance: -
j_gene: TRBJ2-1
CDR3aa: ASSLTASSSYNEQF

v_gene: TRBV27
abundance: -
j_gene: TRBJ2-7
CDR3aa: ASSLLARGEQY

v_gene: TRBV6-5
abundance: few
j_gene: TRBJ1-1
CDR3aa: ASSYGWTVNTEAF